This passage covers 21 T cell receptor beta chains from one sample sequenced in a study of blood T cell repertoires in COVID-19. Sequencing used immunoSEQ multiplex PCR; TCRdb keeps in-frame clones, though not all of them. The sample carries 60,000 to 80,000 clones, around 85% recorded once. The sequenced sample was peripheral blood. The receptors were gathered from a man over 45 with acute or convalescent COVID-19.

The rearrangement joins TRBV7-9 to TRBJ2-1; tentative D call: TRBD1 (5 bases). Germline V gene sequence: CDR1 SEHNR, CDR2 FQNEAQ (reference sequence). Trimming left V 1 base short and J 4 bases short, with 14 bases between. The CDR3 has 16 residues. The DNA of the CDR3 is TGTGCCAGCAGCTTAGGCTGGGGCCATGGGTACAATGAGCAGTTCTTC. It yields the protein CASSLGWGHGYNEQFF.

V gene TRBV15 combines with J gene TRBJ2-1, with D possibly being TRBD1 (6 bases). Trimming left V 2 bases short and J 6 bases short, with 17 bases between. Germline V gives CDR1 LNHNV, CDR2 YYDKDF (reference sequence). The CDR3 extends over 16 amino acids. The CDR3 DNA reads TGTGCCACCAGCAGATCTGAACAGGGAGAGGGCAATGAGCAGTTCTTC. Translating gives CATSRSEQGEGNEQFF. Complete variable domain (other parts from reference TRBV15 and TRBJ2-1): DAMVIQNPRYQVTQFGKPVTLSCSQTLNHNVMYWYQQKSSQAPKLLFHYYDKDFNNEADTPDNFQSRRPNTSFCFLDIRSPGLGDTAMYLCATSRSEQGEGNEQFFGPGTRLTVL.

This chain links TRBV3-1 (or the pseudogene TRBV3-2) with TRBJ2-7; 8 bases agree with TRBD1. V lost 4 bases to trimming and J lost 4 bases; unmatched junction nucleotides: 3. CDR3 length equals 13 residues. Germline V gives CDR1 LGHDT, CDR2 YNNKEL (reference sequence). The DNA of the CDR3 is TGTGCCAGCAGCCGGACAGGGTCTTACGAGCAGTACTTC. Amino acid sequence: CASSRTGSYEQYF.

This rearrangement joins TRBV2 to TRBJ2-1; D is unclear. Deletions cut 2 bases from V and 10 bases from J, with 6 bases between. Looked up from germline, CDR1 is SNHLY and CDR2 is FYNNEI. CDR3 length: 11 residues. CDR3 bases: TGTGCCAGCAGTGAATATAGCGAGCAGTTCTTC. The encoded protein is CASSEYSEQFF.

The V call is TRBV6-4, the J call TRBJ1-5, with 9 bases matching TRBD1. J was trimmed by 4 bases and V by 5 bases; bases with no gene match: 12. This CDR3 is built from 17 residues. The germline CDR1 and CDR2 sequences are MRHNA and SNTAGT. The CDR3 region is CASSPPGTGWGNQPQHF. CDR3 DNA: TGTGCCAGCAGTCCCCCAGGGACAGGGTGGGGGAATCAGCCCCAGCATTTT.

This chain connects TRBV9 to TRBJ2-7; a weak D match, TRBD1 (6 bases). Trimming shortened V by 4 bases and J by 3 bases, and 17 bases separated the two germline ends. CDR1 and CDR2 from the germline V gene are SGDLS and YYNGEE. The CDR3 spans 15 residues. DNA for the CDR3: TGTGCCAGCAGCTTTTACCCACAGGGCGACTACGAGCAGTACTTC. This encodes CASSFYPQGDYEQYF.

The chain joins TRBV5-8 to TRBJ1-5, with D unresolved. Germline lookup yields CDR1 SGHTS and CDR2 YDEGEE. V lost 5 bases and J lost 3, with 9 bases in between. The CDR3 contains 13 residues. CDR3 DNA: TGTGCCAGCAGGGCCTCTCTCAATCAGCCCCAGCATTTT. This codes for CASRASLNQPQHF. Filled out from reference TRBV5-8 and TRBJ1-5, the complete variable domain reads EAGVTQSPTHLIKTRGQQATLRCSPISGHTSVYWYQQALGLGLQFLLWYDEGEERNRGNFPPRFSGRQFPNYSSELNVNALELEDSALYLCASRASLNQPQHFGDGTRLSIL.

This chain connects TRBV29-1 to TRBJ1-2; 9 bases agree with TRBD1. The CDR3 consists of 14 residues. Germline V gene lookup returns CDR1 SQVTM and CDR2 ANQGSEA. Losses at the gene ends were 4 bases for V and 4 bases for J; bases not matched to a gene: 7. The CDR3 is CSVGGTGSSYGYTF. The CDR3 DNA reads as TGCAGCGTTGGTGGGACAGGGTCGTCCTATGGCTACACCTTC. Based on the CDR3 plus reference TRBV29-1 and TRBJ1-2, the full variable domain is SAVISQKPSRDICQRGTSLTIQCQVDSQVTMMFWYRQQPGQSLTLIATANQGSEATYESGFVIDKFPISRPNLTFSTLTVSNMSPEDSSIYLCSVGGTGSSYGYTFGSGTRLTVV.

In its sample, this clone was seen once. J is TRBJ2-5 and V is TRBV2; 9 bases are shared with TRBD1. Per the germline V gene, CDR1 is SNHLY and CDR2 is FYNNEI. The V segment lost 8 bases and the J segment 2 bases; nucleotides outside the gene matches: 9. The CDR3 totals 15 residues. The CDR3 DNA reads as TGTGCCAGCCATTCCGGGACAGGGCCTCAAGAGACCCAGTACTTC. This encodes CASHSGTGPQETQYF.

There are a few counts of this clone. This rearrangement joins TRBV29-1 to TRBJ2-5, with D possibly TRBD2 on 5 matching bases. Trimming shortened V by 4 bases and J by 7 bases, and 13 bases separated the two germline ends. Per the germline V gene, CDR1 is SQVTM and CDR2 is ANQGSEA. The CDR3 contains 12 residues. In nucleotides, the CDR3 is TGCAGCGTTGTGCCCCTCCGGGGGACCCAGTACTTC. It specifies CSVVPLRGTQYF.

This chain links TRBV4-1 with TRBJ2-4; tentatively, D is TRBD2 (5 bases). The germline gives CDR1 MGHRA, CDR2 YSYEKL. V was shortened by 3 bases and J by 2 bases, with 17 bases between the two germline ends. The CDR3 is made up of 17 amino acids. CDR3 in amino acids: CASSHPGLSRTKNIQYF. The DNA of the CDR3 is TGCGCCAGCAGCCATCCCGGACTTTCACGGACCAAAAACATTCAGTACTTC.

V gene TRBV5-4 combines with J gene TRBJ2-1, with 9 nucleotides matching TRBD2. After removal of 4 bases from V and 2 bases from J, the junction contained 7 bases not matched to a gene. This CDR3 comprises 16 residues. Germline V CDR1 and CDR2: SGHNT, YYREEE (reference sequence). In DNA, the CDR3 is TGTGCCAGCAGCCAAGCAGCTAGCGGGGCCTACAATGAGCAGTTCTTC. Translated: CASSQAASGAYNEQFF. Looking up the rest from reference TRBV5-4 and TRBJ2-1 gives the full variable domain: ETGVTQSPTHLIKTRGQQVTLRCSSQSGHNTVSWYQQALGQGPQFIFQYYREEENGRGNFPPRFSGLQFPNYSSELNVNALELDDSALYLCASSQAASGAYNEQFFGPGTRLTVL.

The chain combines TRBV7-8 with TRBJ2-7, with D uncertain. This CDR3 has 14 residues. V was pared by 1 base and J by 2 bases, with 9 bases between. CDR1 SGHVS and CDR2 FQNEAQ come from the germline V gene. The chain's CDR3 is CASSLGTETYEQYV. For the CDR3, the DNA is TGTGCCAGCAGCTTAGGTACAGAGACCTACGAGCAGTACGTC.

The chain employs TRBV10-3 and TRBJ1-2; D remains ambiguous. Germline loops: CDR1 ENHRY, CDR2 SYGVKD. The CDR3 totals 13 residues. The V end lost 3 bases, the J end lost 8 bases, and 13 bases lay between the germline ends. Here the CDR3 DNA reads TGTGCCATCAGTGAAGTAGATTTTATGGGCTACACCTTC. Translation gives CAISEVDFMGYTF.

The chain employs TRBV6-5 and TRBJ2-5, with TRBD1 identical over 8 bases. CDR3 length: 13 residues. The ends lost 8 bases at V and 5 bases at J; junction bases unmatched: 7. CDR1 is MNHEY and CDR2 is SVGAGI in the germline V gene. The chain's CDR3 is CASYRGTWETQYF. Written as DNA, the CDR3 is TGTGCCAGCTACAGGGGGACTTGGGAGACCCAGTACTTC.

The chain is built from TRBV23-1 and TRBJ1-2; D perhaps matches TRBD1 (5 bases). TRBV23-1 is noted as an ORF with a role that remains uncertain. This CDR3 has 15 amino acids. Trimming left V 0 bases short and J 2 bases short, with 10 bases between. As DNA, the CDR3 is TGCGCCAGCAGTCAATCTATTTCAGGGAACTATGGCTACACCTTC. Translated, it gives CASSQSISGNYGYTF.

The rearrangement joins TRBV19 to TRBJ1-2; no definite D call. The CDR3 is 15 amino acids. Trimming removed 4 bases from V and 3 bases from J, with 15 bases in between. Per germline, CDR1 LNHDA and CDR2 SQIVND (reference sequence). As DNA, the CDR3 is TGTGCCAGTAGTACCCGGAACACGGGTGACTATGGCTACACCTTC. It encodes CASSTRNTGDYGYTF.

The table lists this clone with a few counts. J is TRBJ1-1 and V is TRBV11-1; D gene ambiguous. V was pared by 2 bases and J by 1 base, with 8 bases between. The CDR3 totals 14 residues. The germline gives CDR1 SGHAT, CDR2 FQDESV (reference sequence). The chain's CDR3 is CASSLSRENTEAFF. As DNA, the CDR3 is TGTGCCAGCAGCTTATCGAGGGAGAACACTGAAGCTTTCTTT.

V gene TRBV10-3 combines with J gene TRBJ2-5; 7 positions match TRBD1. CDR3 length: 14 residues. Germline V gene data show CDR1 as ENHRY and CDR2 as SYGVKD. After removal of 0 bases from V and 6 bases from J, the junction contained 4 bases not matched to a gene. The CDR3 DNA sequence: TGTGCCATCAGTGAGTCGACAGGGATTCAGACCCAGTACTTC. It is translated as CAISESTGIQTQYF.

The chain recombines TRBV5-1 with TRBJ2-1; D uncertain. Per germline, CDR1 SGHRS and CDR2 YFSETQ. CDR3 length equals 14 residues. V was cut by 4 bases and J by 0 bases, with 8 bases left in between. The CDR3 region has the DNA TGCGCCAGCAGCGACTTGAGCTCCTACAATGAGCAGTTCTTC. This codes for CASSDLSSYNEQFF. The full variable domain, with the rest looked up from reference TRBV5-1 and TRBJ2-1, is KAGVTQTPRYLIKTRGQQVTLSCSPISGHRSVSWYQQTPGQGLQFLFEYFSETQRNKGNFPGRFSGRQFSNSRSEMNVSTLELGDSALYLCASSDLSSYNEQFFGPGTRLTVL.

The chain is built from TRBV11-2 and TRBJ2-7; possibly TRBD1 for D (6 bases). The CDR3 spans 15 residues. V gave up 5 bases and J gave up 0 bases, with 14 bases separating them. Germline V gives CDR1 SGHAT, CDR2 FQNNGV. The CDR3 nucleotides are TGTGCCAGCAGCATAACAGGGTCTAGCTCCTACGAGCAGTACTTC. Translated: CASSITGSSSYEQYF.